This T cell receptor beta chain was documented in a study of cytomegalovirus exposure and HLA in healthy donors. This clone was detected only a few times. PCR employed 60 Vbeta and 13 Jbeta primers. Using immunoSEQ multiplex PCR, the repertoire was profiled, and TCRdb retains in-frame clones only, with some absent. The sample contains roughly 100,000 clones, 75% to 85% of which appear only once. In germline, CDR1 is SNHLY, CDR2 FYNNEI. This CDR3 comprises 14 residues. V trimming: 5 bases; J trimming: 2 bases; junction bases outside the gene matches: 5. This receptor was taken from a man aged 25-45 years in good health and CMV-seronegative. The J gene is TRBJ2-5, the V gene TRBV2; 7 nucleotides align to TRBD1. Sequencing used PBMCs. The CDR3 spells CASSLRTGQETQYF. The CDR3 DNA reads as TGTGCCAGCAGTCTCAGGACAGGTCAAGAGACCCAGTACTTC. The whole variable domain, remainder taken from reference TRBV2 and TRBJ2-5, is EPEVTQTPSHQVTQMGQEVILRCVPISNHLYFYWYRQILGQKVEFLVSFYNNEISEKSEIFDDQFSVERPDGSNFTLKIRSTKLEDSAMYFCASSLRTGQETQYFGPGTRLLVL.